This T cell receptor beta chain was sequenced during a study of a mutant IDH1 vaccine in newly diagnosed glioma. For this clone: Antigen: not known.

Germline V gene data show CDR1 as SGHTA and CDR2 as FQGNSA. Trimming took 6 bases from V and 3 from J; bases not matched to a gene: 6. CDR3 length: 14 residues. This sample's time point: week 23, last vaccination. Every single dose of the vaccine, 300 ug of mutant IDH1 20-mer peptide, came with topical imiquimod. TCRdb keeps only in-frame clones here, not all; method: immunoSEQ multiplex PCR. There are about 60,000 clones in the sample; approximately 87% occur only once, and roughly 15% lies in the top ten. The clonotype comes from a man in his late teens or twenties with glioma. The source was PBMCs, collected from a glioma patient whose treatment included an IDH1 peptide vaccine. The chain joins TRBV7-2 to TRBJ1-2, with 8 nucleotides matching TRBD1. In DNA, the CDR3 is TGTGCCAGCAGAAATGGACAGGGCCACTATGGCTACACCTTC. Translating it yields CASRNGQGHYGYTF.